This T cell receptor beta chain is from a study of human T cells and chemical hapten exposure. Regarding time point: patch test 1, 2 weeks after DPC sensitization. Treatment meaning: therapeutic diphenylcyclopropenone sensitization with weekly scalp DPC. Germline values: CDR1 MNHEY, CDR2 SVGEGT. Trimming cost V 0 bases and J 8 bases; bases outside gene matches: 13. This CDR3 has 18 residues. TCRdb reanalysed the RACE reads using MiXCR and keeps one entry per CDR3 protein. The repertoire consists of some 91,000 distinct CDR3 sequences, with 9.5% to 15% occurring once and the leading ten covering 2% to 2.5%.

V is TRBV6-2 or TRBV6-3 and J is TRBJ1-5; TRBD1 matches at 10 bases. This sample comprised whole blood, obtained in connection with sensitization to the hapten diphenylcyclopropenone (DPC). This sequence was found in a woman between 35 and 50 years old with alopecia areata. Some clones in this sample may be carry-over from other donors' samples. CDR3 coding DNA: TGTGCCAGCAGTTACTCTGTGTCGGGACAGGGGACCTCAAAGCCCCAGCATTTT. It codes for CASSYSVSGQGTSKPQHF.